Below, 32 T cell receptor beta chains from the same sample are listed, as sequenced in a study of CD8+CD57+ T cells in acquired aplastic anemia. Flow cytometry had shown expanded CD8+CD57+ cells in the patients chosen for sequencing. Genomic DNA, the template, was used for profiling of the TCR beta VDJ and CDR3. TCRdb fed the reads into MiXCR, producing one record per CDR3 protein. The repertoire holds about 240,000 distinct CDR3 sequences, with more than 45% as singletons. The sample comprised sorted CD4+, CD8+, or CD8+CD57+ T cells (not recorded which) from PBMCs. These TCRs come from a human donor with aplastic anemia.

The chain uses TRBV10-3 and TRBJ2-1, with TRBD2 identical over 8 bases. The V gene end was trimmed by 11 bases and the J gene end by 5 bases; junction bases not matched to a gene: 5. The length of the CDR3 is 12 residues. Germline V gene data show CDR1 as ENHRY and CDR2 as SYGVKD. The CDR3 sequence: CASRGANNEQFF. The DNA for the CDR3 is TGTGCCTCGCGGGGGGCCAACAATGAGCAGTTCTTC.

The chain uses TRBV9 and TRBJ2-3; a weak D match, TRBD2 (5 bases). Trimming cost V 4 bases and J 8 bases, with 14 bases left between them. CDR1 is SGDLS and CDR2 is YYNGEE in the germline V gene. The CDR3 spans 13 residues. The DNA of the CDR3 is TGTGCCAGCAGCCCTGTTGTAGAGGGTACGCAGTATTTT. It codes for CASSPVVEGTQYF.

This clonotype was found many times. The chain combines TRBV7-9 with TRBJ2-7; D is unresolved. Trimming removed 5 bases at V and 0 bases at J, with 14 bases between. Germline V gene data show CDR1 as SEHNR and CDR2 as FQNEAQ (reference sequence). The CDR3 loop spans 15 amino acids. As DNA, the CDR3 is TGTGCCAGCAGCCCGACAACGTCCAGCTCCTACGAGCAGTACTTC. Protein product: CASSPTTSSSYEQYF.

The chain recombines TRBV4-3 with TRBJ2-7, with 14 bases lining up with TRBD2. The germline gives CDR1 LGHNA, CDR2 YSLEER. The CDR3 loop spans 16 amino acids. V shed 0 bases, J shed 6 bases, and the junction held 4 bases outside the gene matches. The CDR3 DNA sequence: TGCGCCAGCAGCCAAGAGGGACTAGCGGGAGTCGGCGAGCAGTACTTC. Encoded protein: CASSQEGLAGVGEQYF.

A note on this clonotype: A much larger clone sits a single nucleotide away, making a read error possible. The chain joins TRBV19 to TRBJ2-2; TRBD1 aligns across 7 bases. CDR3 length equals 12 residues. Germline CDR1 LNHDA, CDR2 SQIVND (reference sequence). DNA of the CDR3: TGTGCTGGACAGGCGAGCACCGGGGAGCTGTTTTTT. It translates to CAGQASTGELFF.

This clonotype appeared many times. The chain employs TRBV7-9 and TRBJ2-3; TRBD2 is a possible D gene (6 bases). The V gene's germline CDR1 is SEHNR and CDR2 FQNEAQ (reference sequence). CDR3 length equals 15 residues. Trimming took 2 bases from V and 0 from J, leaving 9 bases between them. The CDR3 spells CASSLTGASTDTQYF. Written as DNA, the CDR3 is TGTGCCAGCAGCTTAACGGGAGCTAGCACAGATACGCAGTATTTT.

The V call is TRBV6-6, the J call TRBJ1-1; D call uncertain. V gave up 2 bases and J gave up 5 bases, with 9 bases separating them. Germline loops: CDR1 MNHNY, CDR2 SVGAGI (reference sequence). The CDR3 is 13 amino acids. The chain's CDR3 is CASSYGGGTEAFF. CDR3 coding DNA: TGTGCCAGCAGTTACGGCGGCGGGACTGAAGCTTTCTTT.

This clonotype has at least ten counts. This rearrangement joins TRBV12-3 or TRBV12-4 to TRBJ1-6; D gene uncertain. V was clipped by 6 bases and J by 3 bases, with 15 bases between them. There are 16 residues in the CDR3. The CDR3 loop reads CASSSDINLYNSPLHF. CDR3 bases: TGTGCCAGCAGCTCTGACATTAACCTCTATAATTCACCCCTCCACTTT.

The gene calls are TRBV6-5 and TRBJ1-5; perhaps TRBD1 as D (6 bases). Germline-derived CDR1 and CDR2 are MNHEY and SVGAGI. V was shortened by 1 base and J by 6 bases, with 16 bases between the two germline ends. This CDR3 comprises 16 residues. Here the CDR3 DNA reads TGTGCCAGCAGTTACTGGGGGGCTCTCCGTGGTCAGCCCCAGCATTTT. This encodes CASSYWGALRGQPQHF.

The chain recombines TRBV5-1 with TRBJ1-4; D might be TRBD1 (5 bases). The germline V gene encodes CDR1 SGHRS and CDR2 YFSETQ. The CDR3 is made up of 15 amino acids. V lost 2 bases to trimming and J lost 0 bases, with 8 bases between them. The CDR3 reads CASSLDSSTNEKLFF. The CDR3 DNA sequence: TGCGCCAGCAGCTTAGACAGCTCAACTAATGAAAAACTGTTTTTT.

CDR3 coding DNA: TGTGCCAGCAGGGGGAGTAAGGTAGACACCATATATTTT. Translation gives CASRGSKVDTIYF. This chain links TRBV2 with TRBJ1-3; D not certain. V was trimmed by 6 bases and J by 8 bases, leaving 14 bases between them. This CDR3 contains 13 residues. The germline V gene has CDR1 SNHLY and CDR2 FYNNEI.

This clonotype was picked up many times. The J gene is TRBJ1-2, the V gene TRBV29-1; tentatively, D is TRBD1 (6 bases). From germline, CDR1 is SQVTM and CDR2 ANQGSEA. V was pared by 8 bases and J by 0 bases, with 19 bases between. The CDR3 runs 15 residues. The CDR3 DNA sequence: TGCAGCACTGGACCCCGGGACATAGCTAACTATGGCTACACCTTC. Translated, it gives CSTGPRDIANYGYTF.

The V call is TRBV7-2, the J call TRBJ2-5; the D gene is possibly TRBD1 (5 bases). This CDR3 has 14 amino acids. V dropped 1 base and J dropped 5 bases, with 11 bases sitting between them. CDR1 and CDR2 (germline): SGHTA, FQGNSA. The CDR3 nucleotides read TGTGCCAGCAGCTTAGTAGGGGTACGGGAGACCCAGTACTTC. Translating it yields CASSLVGVRETQYF.

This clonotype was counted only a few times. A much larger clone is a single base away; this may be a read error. As DNA, the CDR3 is TGTGCCAGCGGCCACCCAGAGGACACTGAAGCTTTCTTT. It codes for CASGHPEDTEAFF. This rearrangement joins TRBV7-2 to TRBJ1-1; no reliable D call. The CDR3 is 13 amino acids. Germline V lookup: CDR1 SGHTA, CDR2 FQGNSA. Trimming shortened V by 8 bases and J by 3 bases, and 13 bases separated the two germline ends.

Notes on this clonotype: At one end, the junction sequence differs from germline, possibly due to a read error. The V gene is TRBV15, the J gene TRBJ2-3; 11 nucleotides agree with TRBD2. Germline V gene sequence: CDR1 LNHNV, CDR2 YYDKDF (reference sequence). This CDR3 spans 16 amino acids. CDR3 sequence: CAASRDSGGATDTQYF. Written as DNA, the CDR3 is TGTGCCGCCAGCAGAGATAGCGGGGGGGCCACAGATACGCAGTATTTT. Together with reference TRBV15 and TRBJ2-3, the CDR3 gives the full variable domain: DAMVIQNPRYQVTQFGKPVTLSCSQTLNHNVMYWYQQKSSQAPKLLFHYYDKDFNNEADTPDNFQSRRPNTSFCFLDIRSPGLGDTAMYLCAASRDSGGATDTQYFGPGTRLTVL.

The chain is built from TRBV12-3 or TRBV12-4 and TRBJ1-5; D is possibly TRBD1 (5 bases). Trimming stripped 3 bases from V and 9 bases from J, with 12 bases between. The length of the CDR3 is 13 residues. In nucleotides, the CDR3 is TGTGCCAGCAGTTTGACAACAGGTGGGCCCCAGCATTTT. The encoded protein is CASSLTTGGPQHF.

CDR3 coding DNA: TGTGCCAGCAGTTGGGACAACACTGAAGCTTTCTTT. This gives the protein CASSWDNTEAFF. This sequence joins TRBV2 and TRBJ1-1; possible D gene TRBD1, 5 bases. Trimming took off 5 bases at V and 2 bases at J, with 6 bases between the two ends. CDR3 length equals 12 residues. CDR1 and CDR2 (germline): SNHLY, FYNNEI.

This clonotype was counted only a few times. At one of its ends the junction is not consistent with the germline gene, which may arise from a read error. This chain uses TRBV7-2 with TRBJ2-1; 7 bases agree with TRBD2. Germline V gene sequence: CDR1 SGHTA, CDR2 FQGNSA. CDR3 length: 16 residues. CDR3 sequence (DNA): TGCGCCAGCAGCCAAGATCTGGGGGGGGGGTACAATGAGCAGTTCTTC. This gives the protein CASSQDLGGGYNEQFF.

CDR3 residues: CSVQMQGRTIEAFF. The CDR3 DNA is TGCAGCGTCCAAATGCAGGGCCGAACAATTGAAGCTTTCTTT. This chain joins TRBV29-1 and TRBJ1-1; the D gene is possibly TRBD1 (5 bases). The CDR3 totals 14 residues. Trimming cost V 6 bases and J 7 bases, with 21 bases left between them. Germline loops: CDR1 SQVTM, CDR2 ANQGSEA.

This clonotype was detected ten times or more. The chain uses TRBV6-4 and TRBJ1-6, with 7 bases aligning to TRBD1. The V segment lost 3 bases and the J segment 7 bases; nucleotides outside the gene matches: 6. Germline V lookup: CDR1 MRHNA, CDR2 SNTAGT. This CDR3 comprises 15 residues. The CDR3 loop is CASSEGRTGNSPLHF. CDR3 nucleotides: TGTGCCAGCAGTGAGGGGAGGACAGGAAATTCACCCCTCCACTTT.

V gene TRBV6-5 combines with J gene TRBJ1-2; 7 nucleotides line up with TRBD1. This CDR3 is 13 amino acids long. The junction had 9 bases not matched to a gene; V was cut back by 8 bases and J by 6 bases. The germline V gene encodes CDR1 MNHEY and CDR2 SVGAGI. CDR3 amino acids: CASGDRDSNGYTF. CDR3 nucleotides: TGTGCCAGCGGTGATAGGGACAGCAATGGCTACACCTTC.

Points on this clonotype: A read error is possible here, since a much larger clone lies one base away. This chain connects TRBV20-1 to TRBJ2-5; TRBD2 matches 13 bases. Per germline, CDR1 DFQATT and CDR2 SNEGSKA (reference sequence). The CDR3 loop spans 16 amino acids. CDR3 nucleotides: TGCGGTGCCAGACTAGCGGGGGGACCTTACCAAGAGACCCAGTACTTC. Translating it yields CGARLAGGPYQETQYF.

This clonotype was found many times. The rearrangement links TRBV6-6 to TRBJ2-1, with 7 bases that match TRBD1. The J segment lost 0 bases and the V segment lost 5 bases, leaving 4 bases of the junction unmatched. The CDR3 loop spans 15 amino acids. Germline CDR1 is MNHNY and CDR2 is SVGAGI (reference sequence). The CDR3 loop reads CASSGDRSSYNEQFF. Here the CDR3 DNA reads TGTGCCAGCAGTGGGGACAGAAGCTCCTACAATGAGCAGTTCTTC.

The CDR3 loop is CATSGTGTGWSEAFF. CDR3 bases: TGTGCCACCAGCGGAACAGGGACAGGGTGGTCTGAAGCTTTCTTT. This chain joins TRBV15 and TRBJ1-1, with 9 positions matching TRBD1. Germline V gene lookup returns CDR1 LNHNV and CDR2 YYDKDF (reference sequence). This CDR3 comprises 15 residues. V was clipped by 5 bases and J by 6 bases; unmatched bases: 10.

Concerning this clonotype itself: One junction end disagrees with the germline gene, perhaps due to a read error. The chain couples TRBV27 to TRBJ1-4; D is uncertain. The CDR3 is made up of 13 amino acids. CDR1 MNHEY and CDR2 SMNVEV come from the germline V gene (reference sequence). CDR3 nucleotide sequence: TGTGCCAGCAGTTTTGGGCCAGATGAAAGACTGTTTTTT. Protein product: CASSFGPDERLFF.

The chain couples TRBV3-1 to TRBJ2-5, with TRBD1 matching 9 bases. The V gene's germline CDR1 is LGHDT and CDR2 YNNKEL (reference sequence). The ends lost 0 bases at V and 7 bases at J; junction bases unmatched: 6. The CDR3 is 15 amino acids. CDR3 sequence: CASSQEDRGKGTQYF. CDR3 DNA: TGTGCCAGCAGCCAAGAGGACAGGGGTAAGGGGACCCAGTACTTC.

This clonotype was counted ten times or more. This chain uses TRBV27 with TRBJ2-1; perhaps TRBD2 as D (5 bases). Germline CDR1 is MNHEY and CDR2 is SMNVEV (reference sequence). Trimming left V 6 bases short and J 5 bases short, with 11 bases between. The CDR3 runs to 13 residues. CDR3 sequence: CASRSLDDNEQFF. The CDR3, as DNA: TGTGCCAGCAGATCACTAGATGACAATGAGCAGTTCTTC.

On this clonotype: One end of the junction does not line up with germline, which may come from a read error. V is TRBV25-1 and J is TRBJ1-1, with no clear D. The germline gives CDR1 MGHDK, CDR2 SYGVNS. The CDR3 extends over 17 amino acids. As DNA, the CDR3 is TGTGCCAGCAGTACCTTGTCGAAGGAGACCCCGAACAATGAAGCTTTCTTT. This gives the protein CASSTLSKETPNNEAFF.

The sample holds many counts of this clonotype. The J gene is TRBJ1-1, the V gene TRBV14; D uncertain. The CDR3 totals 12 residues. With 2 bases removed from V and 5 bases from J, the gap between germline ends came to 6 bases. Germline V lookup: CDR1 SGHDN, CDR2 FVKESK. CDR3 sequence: CASSQTITEAFF. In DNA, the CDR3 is TGTGCCAGCAGCCAAACGATAACTGAAGCTTTCTTT.

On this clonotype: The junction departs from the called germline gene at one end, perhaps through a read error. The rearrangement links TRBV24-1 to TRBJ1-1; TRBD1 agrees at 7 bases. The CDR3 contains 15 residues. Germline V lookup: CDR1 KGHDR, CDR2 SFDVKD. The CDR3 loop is CATSDPKGQSNAAFF. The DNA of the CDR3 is TGCGCCACCAGTGACCCTAAGGGACAGAGTAATGCGGCTTTCTTT.

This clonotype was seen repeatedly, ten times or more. The CDR3 region has the DNA TGTGCCAGCAGCCCCGGGAGACTAGCAATCGAGCAGTACTTC. Encoded protein: CASSPGRLAIEQYF. The genes are TRBV7-9 and TRBJ2-7; 7 bases fit TRBD2. This CDR3 contains 14 residues. Trimming took 5 bases from V and 6 from J; bases not matched to a gene: 10. From germline, CDR1 is SEHNR and CDR2 FQNEAQ (reference sequence). The full variable domain, with the rest looked up from reference TRBV7-9 and TRBJ2-7, is DTGVSQNPRHKITKRGQNVTFRCDPISEHNRLYWYRQTLGQGPEFLTYFQNEAQLEKSRLLSDRFSAERPKGSFSTLEIQRTEQGDSAMYLCASSPGRLAIEQYFGPGTRLTVT.

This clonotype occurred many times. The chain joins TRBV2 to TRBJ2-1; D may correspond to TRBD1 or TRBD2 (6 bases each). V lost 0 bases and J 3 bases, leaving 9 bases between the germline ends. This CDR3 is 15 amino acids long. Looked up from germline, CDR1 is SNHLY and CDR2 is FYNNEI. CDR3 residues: CASSEAEGDYNEQFF. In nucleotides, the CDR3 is TGTGCCAGCAGTGAAGCGGAGGGGGACTACAATGAGCAGTTCTTC.